This TCR beta chain was obtained from a study of blood T cell repertoires in COVID-19. Study background: Collection of acute and convalescent COVID-19 samples took place in the United States, Italy and Spain.

This clone was picked up one time. The germline V gene encodes CDR1 SNHLY and CDR2 FYNNEI. The V gene lost 6 bases and the J gene lost 3 bases, with 11 bases spanning the gap. The CDR3 extends over 13 amino acids. Study processing details: The assay estimated nucleated cells by amplifying reference gene primers. Repertoires were generated with immunoSEQ multiplex PCR, while TCRdb's copy carries only in-frame clones and drops some. The DNA gave D and trimming, while V, J and clone size come from that table. The table includes about 150,000 clones, about four fifths detected once. This TCR came from an elderly woman with acute or convalescent COVID-19. What was sequenced was peripheral blood. J is TRBJ1-2 and V is TRBV2; possibly TRBD1 for D (5 bases). CDR3 sequence reads: CASRYRTYYGYTF. CDR3 nucleotide sequence: TGTGCCAGCAGGTACAGGACCTACTATGGCTACACCTTC.